These 21 T cell receptor beta chains were all obtained from the same sample, sequenced in a study of T cell responses to AZD1222 COVID-19 vaccine. Sequenced by immunoSEQ multiplex PCR; TCRdb stores in-frame clones only, minus some. The sample yields 120,000 to 150,000 clones, 90% to 95% seen once. The sequenced sample was peripheral blood, obtained on day 0 of AZD1222 vaccination. These receptors originate from an adult in good health.

The chain carries TRBV6-5 and TRBJ1-2; D gene uncertain. Per germline, CDR1 MNHEY and CDR2 SVGAGI. The CDR3 has 13 amino acids. V lost 0 bases and J lost 3, with 5 bases in between. For the CDR3, the DNA is TGTGCCAGCAGTTACTCTACATACTATGGCTACACCTTC. This codes for CASSYSTYYGYTF.

The chain carries TRBV4-2 and TRBJ1-2; D call uncertain. The V end was cut by 0 bases, the J end by 9 bases, with 8 bases between. CDR3 size: 12 residues. Germline V gene data show CDR1 as LGHNA and CDR2 as YNFKEQ. CDR3 protein: CASSQDLGRYTF. Here the CDR3 DNA reads TGTGCCAGCAGCCAAGATCTTGGTCGCTACACCTTC.

V and J are TRBV7-9 and TRBJ1-5; D unresolved. This CDR3 has 15 residues. The germline CDR1 and CDR2 sequences are SEHNR and FQNEAQ (reference sequence). V dropped 6 bases and J dropped 7 bases, with 19 bases sitting between them. CDR3 in amino acids: CASSPVGAVGQPQHF. CDR3 coding DNA: TGTGCCAGCAGTCCGGTAGGCGCGGTTGGACAGCCCCAGCATTTT.

V usage is TRBV9 and J usage is TRBJ2-2; D possibly uses TRBD1 or TRBD2 (5 bases each). V lost 3 bases and J lost 4, with 10 bases in between. CDR1 is SGDLS, CDR2 YYNGEE, per germline. The CDR3 covers 14 residues. The CDR3 region has the DNA TGTGCCAGCAGCGCCGGGACGGTCACCGGGGAGCTGTTTTTT. It codes for CASSAGTVTGELFF.

The chain links TRBV6-1 to TRBJ2-5, with TRBD2 matching 7 bases. V lost 3 bases, J lost 5 bases, and 9 bases stayed unmatched. CDR3 length: 15 amino acids. The germline gives CDR1 MNHNS, CDR2 SASEGT. The CDR3 DNA is TGTGCCAGCAGTGAGGGGGACTATCCAGAGGAGACCCAGTACTTC. The encoded protein is CASSEGDYPEETQYF.

The V call is TRBV21-1, the J call TRBJ2-1. TRBV21-1 counts as a pseudogene. The CDR3 contains 14 residues. In DNA form, the CDR3 reads TGTGCCAGCAGCAAAGAGGTAGGTGGCAATGAGCAGTTCTTC. It specifies CASSKEVGGNEQFF.

This clone was recorded only once. The CDR3 region has the DNA TGTGCCAGTAGCCTTAGCGGGGGCTACAATGAGCAGTTCTTC. It specifies CASSLSGGYNEQFF. The rearrangement joins TRBV19 to TRBJ2-1, with 9 bases aligning to TRBD2. The CDR3 runs 14 residues. Germline trimming cut 6 bases from V and 3 bases from J; bases unmatched to any gene: 3. From germline, CDR1 is LNHDA and CDR2 SQIVND (reference sequence).

CDR3 coding DNA: TGTGCCTGGAGCCAATTGAGCTCCTACAATGAGCAGTTCTTC. This sequence encodes CAWSQLSSYNEQFF. The chain combines TRBV30 with TRBJ2-1, with no clear D. The CDR3 sequence is 14 residues long. The V end was cut by 3 bases, the J end by 0 bases, with 9 bases between. Germline V gene sequence: CDR1 GTSNPN, CDR2 SVGIG (reference sequence).

The CDR3 here is CASSPSNEQFF. DNA for the CDR3: TGTGCCAGCAGCCCGAGTAATGAGCAGTTCTTC. The chain has TRBV7-9 and TRBJ2-1, with D uncertain. Between the trimmed V and J ends, which lost 5 bases and 7 bases, there was a span of 6 bases. The CDR3 extends over 11 amino acids. The germline gives CDR1 SEHNR, CDR2 FQNEAQ (reference sequence).

This clone was counted between two and nine times. The chain employs TRBV27 and TRBJ2-7; TRBD1 is a possible D gene (5 bases). The length of the CDR3 is 15 residues. V lost 0 bases, J lost 0 bases, and 9 bases lay in between. Germline loops: CDR1 MNHEY, CDR2 SMNVEV (reference sequence). The CDR3 bases are TGTGCCAGCAGTTTATCGTCTACAGGCTCCTACGAGCAGTACTTC. As protein: CASSLSSTGSYEQYF.

The chain is built from TRBV28 and TRBJ2-7; D gene uncertain. The CDR3 contains 14 residues. V lost 2 bases, J lost 3 bases, and 11 bases lay in between. The germline V gene encodes CDR1 MDHEN and CDR2 SYDVKM. The CDR3 loop is CASSLRFINYEQYF. CDR3 in DNA: TGTGCCAGCAGTTTAAGATTTATCAACTACGAGCAGTACTTC.

The chain has TRBV4-2 and TRBJ2-6, with 9 positions matching TRBD1. The CDR3 spans 17 residues. The ends lost 0 bases at V and 0 bases at J; junction bases unmatched: 0. Germline CDR1 is LGHNA and CDR2 is YNFKEQ. CDR3 bases: TGTGCCAGCAGCCAAGAGGGACAGGGCTCTGGGGCCAACGTCCTGACTTTC. Its translation is CASSQEGQGSGANVLTF.

This chain connects TRBV4-1 to TRBJ2-3, with unresolved D. The CDR3 loop spans 16 amino acids. V lost 5 bases and J lost 5, with 20 bases in between. In germline, CDR1 is MGHRA, CDR2 YSYEKL. CDR3 coding DNA: TGCGCCAGCAGCTCTGTTGGAAGGGAAAAGCTAGATACGCAGTATTTT. It specifies CASSSVGREKLDTQYF.

The V and J genes are TRBV18 and TRBJ2-5; the D gene is possibly TRBD2 (5 bases). Deletions cut 2 bases from V and 1 base from J, with 8 bases between. The CDR3 extends over 14 amino acids. Germline V gene lookup returns CDR1 KGHSH and CDR2 LQKENI. The CDR3 reads CASSPGAAQETQYF. CDR3 in DNA: TGTGCCAGCTCACCAGGAGCGGCCCAAGAGACCCAGTACTTC.

The CDR3 DNA sequence: TGTGCCAGCAGTCCCCCTTATAACACTGAAGCTTTCTTT. Its translation is CASSPPYNTEAFF. The chain carries TRBV13 and TRBJ1-1; D remains unclear. The V and J ends lost 6 bases and 2 bases respectively, with 10 bases between them. This CDR3 is 13 amino acids long. CDR1 PRHDT and CDR2 FYEKMQ come from the germline V gene (reference sequence).

The J gene is TRBJ2-1, the V gene TRBV3-1 (or the pseudogene TRBV3-2); no reliable D call. Germline V lookup: CDR1 LGHDT, CDR2 YNNKEL (reference sequence). Trimming removed 3 bases from V and 5 bases from J, with 8 bases in between. CDR3 length equals 13 residues. CDR3 DNA sequence: TGTGCCAGCAGCCATGAGTTCCACAATGAGCAGTTCTTC. Its translation: CASSHEFHNEQFF.

The chain has TRBV4-1 and TRBJ1-2; D gene ambiguous. Germline V gives CDR1 MGHRA, CDR2 YSYEKL. The CDR3 is made up of 14 amino acids. V was trimmed by 3 bases and J by 5 bases, leaving 13 bases between them. The CDR3: CASSHQLINYGYTF. Here the CDR3 DNA reads TGCGCCAGCAGCCACCAACTCATCAATTATGGCTACACCTTC.

The chain has TRBV4-1 and TRBJ2-7; the D gene is possibly TRBD1 (5 bases). The ends were cut back, 2 bases at V and 1 base at J, with 15 bases in the middle. Per the germline V gene, CDR1 is MGHRA and CDR2 is YSYEKL. This CDR3 is 16 amino acids long. The CDR3 loop reads CASSQIPGRASYEQYF. In nucleotides, the CDR3 is TGCGCCAGCAGCCAAATTCCCGGCAGGGCTTCCTACGAGCAGTACTTC.

This clone has a single count. The chain is built from TRBV25-1 and TRBJ1-1; weak D call: TRBD1 (5 bases). V gave up 4 bases and J gave up 1 base, with 13 bases separating them. The germline V gene encodes CDR1 MGHDK and CDR2 SYGVNS. The CDR3 contains 15 residues. The CDR3 is CASSGPGTQNTEAFF. The CDR3 region has the DNA TGTGCCAGCAGTGGGCCAGGGACGCAGAACACTGAAGCTTTCTTT.

V usage is TRBV6-5 and J usage is TRBJ2-2; 7 nucleotides line up with TRBD2. Germline loops: CDR1 MNHEY, CDR2 SVGAGI. With V trimmed by 7 bases and J by 6 bases, 11 bases remained unmatched. CDR3 length equals 15 residues. In nucleotides, the CDR3 is TGTGCCAGCATAGATGATCGAGGGAGGGCCGGGGAGCTGTTTTTT. Amino acid sequence: CASIDDRGRAGELFF.

V and J are TRBV15 and TRBJ2-7; D unclear. The CDR3 has 12 amino acids. Germline CDR1 LNHNV, CDR2 YYDKDF (reference sequence). V was trimmed by 0 bases and J by 5 bases, leaving 5 bases between them. The CDR3 protein is CATSRDGNEQYF. The CDR3 DNA follows: TGTGCCACCAGCAGAGATGGAAACGAGCAGTACTTC.